This T cell receptor (beta chain) comes out of a study of tumor and adjacent non-tumor tissue in lung cancer. The template was RNA from unsorted bulk tissue. This CDR3 spans 16 amino acids. Germline values: CDR1 SQVTM, CDR2 ANQGSEA. Between the trimmed V and J ends, which lost 7 bases and 2 bases, there was a span of 23 bases. The library came from three nested PCR rounds adapted from ARM-PCR protocols. MiXCR was run by TCRdb on the multiplex PCR reads, yielding one entry per CDR3 protein. The table has more than 85,000 distinct CDR3 sequences, under 90% seen once. Sequenced sample: lung tumor tissue. The J gene is TRBJ2-5, the V gene TRBV29-1; D remains unclear. The receptor was isolated from a man aged 65-85 years with non-small cell lung cancer. The CDR3 sequence is CSGKPYLQTGQETQYF. The CDR3 DNA sequence: TGCAGCGGCAAGCCCTACCTACAGACGGGTCAAGAGACCCAGTACTTC.